These 26 T cell receptor beta chains originate from one sample sequenced in a study of blood T cell repertoires in COVID-19. Assay used: immunoSEQ multiplex PCR; TCRdb lists only in-frame clones, some missing. The repertoire holds 200,000 to 300,000 clones, with about 90% as singletons. Input material: peripheral blood. The receptor set was obtained from a woman aged 25 to 39 who had recovered from COVID-19.

The chain links TRBV6-5 to TRBJ1-1, with TRBD1 matching 8 bases. The CDR3 has 14 residues. J lost 4 bases, V lost 2 bases, and 3 bases had no gene match. Germline CDR1 reads MNHEY; CDR2 reads SVGAGI. The CDR3 loop reads CASSYATGGTEAFF. In nucleotides, the CDR3 is TGTGCCAGCAGTTACGCCACAGGGGGCACTGAAGCTTTCTTT.

The sample holds one count of this clone. V usage is TRBV4-1 and J usage is TRBJ2-7, with D unresolved. The V end was cut by 0 bases, the J end by 2 bases, with 11 bases between. The CDR3 totals 15 residues. CDR1 is MGHRA and CDR2 is YSYEKL in the germline V gene. The CDR3 DNA follows: TGCGCCAGCAGCCAAGATTCGGCTAGGACCTACGAGCAGTACTTC. This translates into CASSQDSARTYEQYF.

The chain employs TRBV7-9 and TRBJ1-2, with TRBD1 identical over 11 bases. J was trimmed by 0 bases and V by 5 bases; bases with no gene match: 5. The CDR3 has 16 residues. The germline V gene encodes CDR1 SEHNR and CDR2 FQNEAQ (reference sequence). CDR3 protein: CASSARDRGSNYGYTF. CDR3 in DNA: TGTGCCAGCAGCGCCCGGGACAGGGGGTCTAACTATGGCTACACCTTC.

This chain links TRBV5-1 with TRBJ1-1, with D maybe TRBD1 (6 bases). The CDR3 contains 14 residues. From germline, CDR1 is SGHRS and CDR2 YFSETQ. Trimming removed 0 bases at V and 1 base at J, with 7 bases between. The CDR3 is CASSLVRGNTEAFF. The CDR3 nucleotides are TGCGCCAGCAGCTTGGTCAGGGGGAACACTGAAGCTTTCTTT.

The rearrangement joins TRBV5-4 to TRBJ2-2; tentatively, D is TRBD1 (5 bases). Germline values: CDR1 SGHNT, CDR2 YYREEE (reference sequence). V lost 3 bases, J lost 3 bases, and 15 bases lay in between. This CDR3 region has 16 residues. In DNA form, the CDR3 reads TGTGCCAGCAGCTCCTCAGGGTCTCCCGACACCGGGGAGCTGTTTTTT. It translates to CASSSSGSPDTGELFF.

J is TRBJ2-7 and V is TRBV11-2; 10 bases match TRBD1. There are 16 residues in the CDR3. V lost 1 base to trimming and J lost 4 bases; unmatched junction nucleotides: 7. Germline V gene data show CDR1 as SGHAT and CDR2 as FQNNGV. The CDR3 nucleotides are TGTGCCAGCAGCTTAGCTGCCGGGACAGGGGTATACGAGCAGTACTTC. Protein: CASSLAAGTGVYEQYF.

The chain carries TRBV6-2 or TRBV6-3 and TRBJ1-6; D uncertain. This CDR3 comprises 16 residues. Deletions cut 0 bases from V and 9 bases from J, with 15 bases between. Germline V gene sequence: CDR1 MNHEY, CDR2 SVGEGT. For the CDR3, the DNA is TGTGCCAGCAGTTACTCGTCTGCGTCCCGCGGTTCACCCCTCCACTTT. Amino acids: CASSYSSASRGSPLHF.

This clone came up a few times. The genes are TRBV5-1 and TRBJ2-1; TRBD2 agrees at 7 bases. The germline V gene has CDR1 SGHRS and CDR2 YFSETQ. Unmatched junction bases numbered 4, after V lost 0 bases and J lost 4 bases. The CDR3 runs 15 residues. As DNA, the CDR3 is TGCGCCAGCAGCTTGGGGGACTACCTATACAATGAGCAGTTCTTC. This codes for CASSLGDYLYNEQFF. The variable domain in full, with the rest retrieved from reference TRBV5-1 and TRBJ2-1, is KAGVTQTPRYLIKTRGQQVTLSCSPISGHRSVSWYQQTPGQGLQFLFEYFSETQRNKGNFPGRFSGRQFSNSRSEMNVSTLELGDSALYLCASSLGDYLYNEQFFGPGTRLTVL.

This clone turned up a few times. V and J are TRBV7-9 and TRBJ1-6; perhaps TRBD1 as D (6 bases). The CDR3 consists of 13 residues. From germline, CDR1 is SEHNR and CDR2 FQNEAQ (reference sequence). The V end lost 4 bases, the J end lost 10 bases, and 11 bases lay between the germline ends. CDR3 amino acids: CASSSGVGSPLHF. The CDR3 region has the DNA TGTGCCAGCAGCTCAGGGGTAGGGTCACCCCTCCACTTT. The whole variable domain, filled in from reference TRBV7-9 and TRBJ1-6, reads DTGVSQNPRHKITKRGQNVTFRCDPISEHNRLYWYRQTLGQGPEFLTYFQNEAQLEKSRLLSDRFSAERPKGSFSTLEIQRTEQGDSAMYLCASSSGVGSPLHFGNGTRLTVT.

The chain links TRBV19 to TRBJ2-3, with 11 bases aligning to TRBD2. V trimming: 4 bases; J trimming: 0 bases; junction bases outside the gene matches: 3. The CDR3 extends over 16 amino acids. Per the germline V gene, CDR1 is LNHDA and CDR2 is SQIVND (reference sequence). The CDR3 sequence: CASSRTSGYSTDTQYF. Here the CDR3 DNA reads TGTGCCAGTAGTAGGACTAGCGGGTACAGCACAGATACGCAGTATTTT.

The chain is built from TRBV6-1 and TRBJ1-6; D is unresolved. V was shortened by 3 bases and J by 7 bases, with 13 bases between the two germline ends. Per the germline V gene, CDR1 is MNHNS and CDR2 is SASEGT. The CDR3 extends over 15 amino acids. The DNA for the CDR3 is TGTGCCAGCAGTGATGTTCCCACGGGGAATTCACCCCTCCACTTT. Protein product: CASSDVPTGNSPLHF.

Points on this clone: This may arise from a read error, as a much more abundant clone is one base away. Other DNA sequences within the sample encode an identical CDR3. The chain recombines TRBV20-1 with TRBJ2-5; 7 bases agree with TRBD2. The CDR3 totals 13 residues. Trimming took 3 bases from V and 2 from J; bases not matched to a gene: 3. Germline V gene lookup returns CDR1 DFQATT and CDR2 SNEGSKA (reference sequence). CDR3 protein: CSASGRGQETQYF. Written as DNA, the CDR3 is TGCAGTGCTAGTGGGCGGGGGCAAGAGACCCAGTACTTC.

This chain joins TRBV6-5 and TRBJ1-1, with a weak D call TRBD1 (5 bases). This CDR3 has 15 residues. Trimming took off 0 bases at V and 7 bases at J, with 15 bases between the two ends. Germline CDR1 MNHEY, CDR2 SVGAGI. The CDR3, as DNA: TGTGCCAGCAGTTACTCTCCGGGGTTGGGGGGTGAAGCTTTCTTT. Translation gives CASSYSPGLGGEAFF.

This clone occurred once. The J gene is TRBJ2-3, the V gene TRBV27, with 10 bases that match TRBD2. Germline CDR1 and CDR2: MNHEY and SMNVEV (reference sequence). Trimming cost V 7 bases and J 4 bases; bases outside gene matches: 11. This CDR3 is built from 16 residues. CDR3 DNA: TGTGCCAGCACCCGTGGCAGCGGGGGGGCTGCAGATACGCAGTATTTT. Protein product: CASTRGSGGAADTQYF.

This sequence joins TRBV9 and TRBJ1-4; TRBD1 agrees at 8 bases. There are 16 residues in the CDR3. Germline V gene data show CDR1 as SGDLS and CDR2 as YYNGEE. With V trimmed by 0 bases and J by 8 bases, 9 bases remained unmatched. CDR3 coding DNA: TGTGCCAGCAGCGTAGCTACGGACAGGGAGGGGGAAAAACTGTTTTTT. It translates to CASSVATDREGEKLFF.

The gene calls are TRBV5-1 and TRBJ2-5; D unclear. The CDR3 is made up of 14 amino acids. V dropped 0 bases and J dropped 3 bases, with 9 bases sitting between them. CDR1 and CDR2 (germline): SGHRS, YFSETQ. CDR3 region: CASSLVGQEETQYF. Written as DNA, the CDR3 is TGCGCCAGCAGCTTGGTCGGTCAGGAAGAGACCCAGTACTTC.

The chain carries TRBV25-1 and TRBJ2-7; 8 bases fit TRBD2. The CDR3 is 16 residues long. Germline CDR1 MGHDK, CDR2 SYGVNS. V was clipped by 3 bases and J by 1 base; unmatched bases: 8. Here the CDR3 DNA reads TGTGCCAGCAGTGACCCCGGCGGGGGGCAATCCTACGAGCAGTACTTC. Its translation is CASSDPGGGQSYEQYF.

The gene calls are TRBV6-2 or TRBV6-3 and TRBJ2-5, with 12 bases that match TRBD1. The CDR3 runs to 19 residues. V dropped 0 bases and J dropped 5; count of bases not matched to a gene: 13. CDR1 is MNHEY, CDR2 SVGEGT, per germline. The CDR3 DNA reads as TGTGCCAGCAGTTACTCGATTACCCGGGACAGGGGGCCGTCGGAGACCCAGTACTTC. Its translation is CASSYSITRDRGPSETQYF.

This chain links TRBV4-3 with TRBJ1-2; perhaps TRBD1 as D (5 bases). The germline gives CDR1 LGHNA, CDR2 YSLEER. The V and J ends lost 4 bases and 6 bases respectively, with 15 bases between them. The CDR3 is 14 amino acids. Here the CDR3 reads CASSPLKQVDGYTF. CDR3 bases: TGCGCCAGCAGCCCGCTAAAACAGGTGGATGGCTACACCTTC.

J is TRBJ2-7 and V is TRBV9; 10 nucleotides agree with TRBD1. Per the germline V gene, CDR1 is SGDLS and CDR2 is YYNGEE. The CDR3 extends over 14 amino acids. Unmatched junction bases numbered 3, after V lost 3 bases and J lost 3 bases. The CDR3 nucleotides read TGTGCCAGCAGCGCCGGGACAGGGGACTACGAGCAGTACTTC. Translation gives CASSAGTGDYEQYF.

This clone showed up just once. This sequence joins TRBV2 and TRBJ1-2, with D unclear. This CDR3 comprises 15 residues. Germline loops: CDR1 SNHLY, CDR2 FYNNEI. V was clipped by 1 base and J by 4 bases, with 13 bases between them. CDR3 bases: TGTGCCAGCAGTGAAGTTTTACAGCCCTTCTATGGCTACACCTTC. Residues: CASSEVLQPFYGYTF.

The chain employs TRBV29-1 and TRBJ2-5; D may be TRBD1 (5 bases). Germline CDR1 and CDR2: SQVTM and ANQGSEA. The germline V and J ends were trimmed by 4 bases and 5 bases, with 11 bases remaining between them. The length of the CDR3 is 12 residues. For the CDR3, the DNA is TGCAGCGTTGGGGGCGCCGGGGAGACCCAGTACTTC. Protein sequence: CSVGGAGETQYF. The full variable domain, completed using reference TRBV29-1 and TRBJ2-5, is SAVISQKPSRDICQRGTSLTIQCQVDSQVTMMFWYRQQPGQSLTLIATANQGSEATYESGFVIDKFPISRPNLTFSTLTVSNMSPEDSSIYLCSVGGAGETQYFGPGTRLLVL.

The chain combines TRBV12-5 with TRBJ2-1, with D perhaps TRBD2 (5 bases). The V end lost 6 bases, the J end lost 9 bases, and 18 bases lay between the germline ends. CDR3 size: 14 residues. The germline gives CDR1 LGHNT, CDR2 FRNRAP. The CDR3 bases are TGTGCTAGTGGAGCTCCTTGGTTACGGGGTGAGCAGTTCTTC. Protein product: CASGAPWLRGEQFF.

This chain links TRBV9 with TRBJ2-1; D perhaps matches TRBD2 (6 bases). The CDR3 spans 14 residues. Per germline, CDR1 SGDLS and CDR2 YYNGEE. Trimming took off 4 bases at V and 9 bases at J, with 17 bases between the two ends. CDR3: CASSSQGLSFEQFF. CDR3 nucleotides: TGTGCCAGCAGCTCCCAGGGACTCAGCTTTGAGCAGTTCTTC.

A single count supports this clone. This CDR3 is CASSWDRGREKLFF. The DNA of the CDR3 is TGCGCCAGCAGCTGGGACAGGGGACGGGAAAAACTGTTTTTT. The rearrangement uses TRBV5-1 and TRBJ1-4; 10 bases line up with TRBD1. The germline V gene has CDR1 SGHRS and CDR2 YFSETQ. J was trimmed by 8 bases and V by 3 bases; bases with no gene match: 4. CDR3 length: 14 residues.

The chain uses TRBV20-1 and TRBJ1-2; D is unresolved. The CDR3 has 14 residues. Trimming cost V 3 bases and J 4 bases, with 15 bases left between them. Germline values: CDR1 DFQATT, CDR2 SNEGSKA (reference sequence). In nucleotides, the CDR3 is TGCAGTGCTAGTAACCAGTTAACCCGCTATGGCTACACCTTC. Its protein product is CSASNQLTRYGYTF.